A selection of T cell receptor beta chains follows, all from one sample in a study of T cell responses to AZD1222 COVID-19 vaccine. TCRdb's copy holds only in-frame clones and misses some; the assay was immunoSEQ multiplex PCR. The data hold about 130,000 clones, with just over 90% observed a single time. This sample comprised peripheral blood, obtained on day 0 of AZD1222 vaccination. These receptors originate from an adult in good health. CDR3s leave out the opening cysteine and the closing phenylalanine or tryptophan.

J: TRBJ1-6
V: TRBV2
CDR3: ASSESGIDSPLH

J: TRBJ2-3
V: TRBV27
CDR3: ASSPGEAGTDTQY

J: TRBJ2-7
V: TRBV5-1
CDR3: ASSSGLAGYYEQY

J: TRBJ1-5
V: TRBV5-5
CDR3: ASSPTRTGSSQPQH

J: TRBJ2-2
V: TRBV4-2
CDR3: ASSQDVGVTGELF

J: TRBJ2-5
V: TRBV3-1/TRBV3-2
CDR3: ASSPQSGAQY

J: TRBJ2-1
V: TRBV5-1
CDR3: AREASGGANEQF

J: TRBJ1-1
V: TRBV5-6
CDR3: ASAFLWGDVEAF

J: TRBJ1-3
V: TRBV2
CDR3: ASSEFFDSTGNTIY

J: TRBJ2-1
V: TRBV3-1/TRBV3-2
CDR3: ASSQEDTQYNEQF

J: TRBJ1-1
V: TRBV4-3
CDR3: ASSLHHSGQGVLMNTEAF

J: TRBJ1-1
V: TRBV9
CDR3: ASSVGGQDTEAF

J: TRBJ2-3
V: TRBV19
CDR3: ASSTSSGGVSTDTQY

J: TRBJ2-7
V: TRBV11-1
CDR3: ASSLTGGSSYEQY

J: TRBJ2-7
V: TRBV5-1
CDR3: ASSLGDGKAGYEQY

J: TRBJ2-2
V: TRBV30
CDR3: AWSVWVRGRTGELF

J: TRBJ2-2
V: TRBV23-1
CDR3: ASSPYDRGNTGELF

J: TRBJ1-2
V: TRBV6-2/TRBV6-3
CDR3: ASSYRDRAAGYT

J: TRBJ2-7
V: TRBV28
CDR3: ASSFFPSSYEQY